The present T cell receptor (beta chain) was sequenced within a study of technical replicates of blood from several donors. Method: immunoSEQ multiplex PCR; TCRdb's copy keeps in-frame clones and lacks some. The sample records 60,000 to 90,000 clones, approximately 96% being singletons. This CDR3 spans 14 amino acids. The V end lost 3 bases, the J end lost 0 bases, and 8 bases lay between the germline ends. CDR1 and CDR2 (germline): WNHNN, SYGVQD (reference sequence). Sequencing was carried out using T cells isolated from PBMCs. V and J are TRBV10-1 and TRBJ1-2; D unclear. The receptor was isolated from a human donor in good health. This CDR3 reads CASSDGRSNYGYTF. DNA for the CDR3: TGCGCCAGCAGTGATGGCAGATCTAACTATGGCTACACCTTC.